The T cell receptor (beta chain) under discussion was sequenced for a study of early T cells in non-severe SARS-CoV-2 infection. Overall study context: Sequenced material consisted of bulk RNA (from unsorted whole blood), and chains were unpaired.

V was clipped by 2 bases and J by 5 bases; unmatched bases: 4. The CDR3 loop spans 14 amino acids. Germline CDR1 KGHDR, CDR2 SFDVKD. Unique molecular identifiers (one per individual cDNA molecule) were attached. TCRdb fed the 5' RACE reads into MiXCR, producing one record per CDR3 protein. The sample contains some 45,000 distinct CDR3 sequences, 3.5% to 5% of which appear only once. This clonotype was seen repeatedly, ten times or more. Sequencing was done on a sample of whole blood. This chain joins TRBV24-1 and TRBJ2-5; 7 nucleotides line up with TRBD1. The clonotype comes from an adult who was a healthcare worker with PCR-confirmed SARS-CoV-2 infection or an uninfected control (not recorded which). Written as DNA, the CDR3 is TGTGCCACCAGTGATTGGGGACAGACCGAGACCCAGTACTTC. Translating gives CATSDWGQTETQYF.